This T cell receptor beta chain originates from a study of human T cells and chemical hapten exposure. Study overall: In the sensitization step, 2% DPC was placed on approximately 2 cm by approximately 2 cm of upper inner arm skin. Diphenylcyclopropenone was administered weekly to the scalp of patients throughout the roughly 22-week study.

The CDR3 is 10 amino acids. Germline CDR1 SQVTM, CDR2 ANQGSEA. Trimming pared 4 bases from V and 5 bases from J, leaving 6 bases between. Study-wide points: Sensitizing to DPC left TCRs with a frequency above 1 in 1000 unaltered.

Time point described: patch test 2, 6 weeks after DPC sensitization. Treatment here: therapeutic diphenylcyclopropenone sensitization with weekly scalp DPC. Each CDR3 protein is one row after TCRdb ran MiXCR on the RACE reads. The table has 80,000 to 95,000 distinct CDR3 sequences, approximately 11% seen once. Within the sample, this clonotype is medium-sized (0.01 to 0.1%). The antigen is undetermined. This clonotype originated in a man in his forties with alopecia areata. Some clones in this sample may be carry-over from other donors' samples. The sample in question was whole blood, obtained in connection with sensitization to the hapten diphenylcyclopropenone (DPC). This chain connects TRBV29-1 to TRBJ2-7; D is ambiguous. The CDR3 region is CSVVWDEQYF. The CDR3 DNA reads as TGCAGCGTTGTTTGGGACGAGCAGTACTTC.